This T cell receptor beta chain was sequenced during a study of multiple sclerosis patients with progressive multifocal leukoencephalopathy. As for time point: time of PML onset. Sequencing was performed with immunoSEQ multiplex PCR; in TCRdb, only in-frame clones are kept and a portion is missing. The sample lists more than 30,000 clones; about nine tenths were seen once. V shed 6 bases, J shed 4 bases, and the junction held 4 bases outside the gene matches. The CDR3 extends over 13 amino acids. Germline V gene lookup returns CDR1 MNHEY and CDR2 SVGAGI. The clonotype originates from a woman in her 40s with progressive multifocal leukoencephalopathy. The sample consisted of PBMCs, taken from a patient treated with natalizumab. The chain combines TRBV6-5 with TRBJ2-5; 8 positions match TRBD1. In nucleotides, the CDR3 is TGTGCCAGCAGCCCCGACAGGGGAGAGACCCAGTACTTC. Protein: CASSPDRGETQYF.